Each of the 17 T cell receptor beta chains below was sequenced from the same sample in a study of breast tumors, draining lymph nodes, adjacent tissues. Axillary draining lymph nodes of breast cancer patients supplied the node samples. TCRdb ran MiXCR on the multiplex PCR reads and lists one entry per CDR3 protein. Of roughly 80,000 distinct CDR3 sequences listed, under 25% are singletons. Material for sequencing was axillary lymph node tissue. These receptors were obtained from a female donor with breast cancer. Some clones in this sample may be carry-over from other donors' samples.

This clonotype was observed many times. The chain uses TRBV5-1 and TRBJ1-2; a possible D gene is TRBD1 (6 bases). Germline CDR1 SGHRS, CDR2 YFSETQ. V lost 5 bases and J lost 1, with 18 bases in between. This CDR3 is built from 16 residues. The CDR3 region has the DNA TGCGCCAGCAGGTTCTCAAGACAGGCGTTTAACTATGGCTACACCTTC. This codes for CASRFSRQAFNYGYTF.

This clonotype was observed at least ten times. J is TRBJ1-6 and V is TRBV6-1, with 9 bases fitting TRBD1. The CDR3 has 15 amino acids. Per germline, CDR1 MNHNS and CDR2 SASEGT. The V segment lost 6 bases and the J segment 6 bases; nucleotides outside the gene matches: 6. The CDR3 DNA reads TGTGCCAGCAGATGGACAGGGGAAAGTAATTCACCCCTCCACTTT. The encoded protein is CASRWTGESNSPLHF.

In DNA, the CDR3 is TGTGCCAGCAGTTTAGCAGTCCCAGATACGCAGTATTTT. This translates into CASSLAVPDTQYF. This rearrangement joins TRBV28 to TRBJ2-3, with no clear D. The V end was cut by 2 bases, the J end by 4 bases, with 7 bases between. The germline V gene encodes CDR1 MDHEN and CDR2 SYDVKM. This CDR3 comprises 13 residues.

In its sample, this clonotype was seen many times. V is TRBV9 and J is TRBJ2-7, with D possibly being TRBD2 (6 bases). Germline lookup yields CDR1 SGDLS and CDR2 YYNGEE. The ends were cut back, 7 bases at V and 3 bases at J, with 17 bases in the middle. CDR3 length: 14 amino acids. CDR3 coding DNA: TGTGCCAGCTCTCCCGGCGGGGAGATCTACGAGCAGTACTTC. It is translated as CASSPGGEIYEQYF.

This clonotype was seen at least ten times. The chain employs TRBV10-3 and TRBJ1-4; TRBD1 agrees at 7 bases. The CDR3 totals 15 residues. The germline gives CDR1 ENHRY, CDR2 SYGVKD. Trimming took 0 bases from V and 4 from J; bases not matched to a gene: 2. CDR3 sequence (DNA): TGTGCCATCAGTGAGTCGTGGGACAGTAATGAAAAACTGTTTTTT. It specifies CAISESWDSNEKLFF.

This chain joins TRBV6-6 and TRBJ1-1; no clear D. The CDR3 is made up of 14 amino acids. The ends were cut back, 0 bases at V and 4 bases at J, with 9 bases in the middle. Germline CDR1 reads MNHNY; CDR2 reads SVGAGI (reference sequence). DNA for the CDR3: TGTGCCAGCAGTTACTCGACGTCAAGCACTGAAGCTTTCTTT. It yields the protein CASSYSTSSTEAFF.

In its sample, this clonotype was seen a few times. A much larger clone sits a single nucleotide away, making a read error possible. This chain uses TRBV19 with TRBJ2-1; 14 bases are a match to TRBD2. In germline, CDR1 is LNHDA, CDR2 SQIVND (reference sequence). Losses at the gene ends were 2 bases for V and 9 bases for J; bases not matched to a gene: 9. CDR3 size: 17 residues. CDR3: CASSIRGTSGRSREQFF. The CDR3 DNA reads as TGTGCCAGTAGTATACGGGGGACTAGCGGGAGATCCCGTGAGCAGTTCTTC. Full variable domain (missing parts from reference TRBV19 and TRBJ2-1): DGGITQSPKYLFRKEGQNVTLSCEQNLNHDAMYWYRQDPGQGLRLIYYSQIVNDFQKGDIAEGYSVSREKKESFPLTVTSAQKNPTAFYLCASSIRGTSGRSREQFFGPGTRLTVL.

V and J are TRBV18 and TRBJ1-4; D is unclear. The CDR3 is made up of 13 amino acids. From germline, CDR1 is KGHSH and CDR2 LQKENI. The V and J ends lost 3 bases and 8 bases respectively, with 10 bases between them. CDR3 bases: TGTGCCAGCTCACCGAGGACGGAGGAAAAACTGTTTTTT. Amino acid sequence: CASSPRTEEKLFF.

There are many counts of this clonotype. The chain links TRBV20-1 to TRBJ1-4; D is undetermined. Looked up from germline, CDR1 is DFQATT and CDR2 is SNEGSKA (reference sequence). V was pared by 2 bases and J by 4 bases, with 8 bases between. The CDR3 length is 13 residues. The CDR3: CSARWQDNEKLFF. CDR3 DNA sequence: TGCAGTGCTAGATGGCAGGATAATGAAAAACTGTTTTTT.

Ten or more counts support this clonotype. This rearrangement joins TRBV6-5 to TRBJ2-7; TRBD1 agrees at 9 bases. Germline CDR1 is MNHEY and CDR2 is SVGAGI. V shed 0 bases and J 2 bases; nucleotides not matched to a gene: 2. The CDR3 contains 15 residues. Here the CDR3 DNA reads TGTGCCAGCAGTTACTCGGGGACAGGGACCTACGAGCAGTACTTC. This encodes CASSYSGTGTYEQYF.

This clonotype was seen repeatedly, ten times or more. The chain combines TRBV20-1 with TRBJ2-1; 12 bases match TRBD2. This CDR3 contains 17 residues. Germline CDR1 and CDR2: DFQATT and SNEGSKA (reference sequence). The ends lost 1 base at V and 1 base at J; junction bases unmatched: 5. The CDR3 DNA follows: TGCAGTGCTAGAGCGACTAGCGGGAGTGGGTCCTACAATGAGCAGTTCTTC. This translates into CSARATSGSGSYNEQFF.

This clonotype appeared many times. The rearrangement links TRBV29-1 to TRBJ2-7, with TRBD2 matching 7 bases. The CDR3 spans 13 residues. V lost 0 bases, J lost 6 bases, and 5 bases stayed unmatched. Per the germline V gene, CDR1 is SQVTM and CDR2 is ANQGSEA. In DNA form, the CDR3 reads TGCAGCGTTGAAGATCCGGGGGGAAGCGAGCAGTACTTC. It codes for CSVEDPGGSEQYF.

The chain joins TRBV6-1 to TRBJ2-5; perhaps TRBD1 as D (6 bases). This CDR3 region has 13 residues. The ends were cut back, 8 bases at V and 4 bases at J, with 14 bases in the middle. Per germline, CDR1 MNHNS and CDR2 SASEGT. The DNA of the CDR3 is TGTGCCAGCCAACCCTCAGGGGCAGAGACCCAGTACTTC. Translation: CASQPSGAETQYF.

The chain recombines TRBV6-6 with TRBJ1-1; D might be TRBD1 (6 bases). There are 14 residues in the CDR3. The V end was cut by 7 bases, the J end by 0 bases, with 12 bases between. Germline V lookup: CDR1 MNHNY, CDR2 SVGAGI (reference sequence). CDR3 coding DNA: TGTGCCAGCACCCAAGGGGGGTTGAACACTGAAGCTTTCTTT. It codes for CASTQGGLNTEAFF.

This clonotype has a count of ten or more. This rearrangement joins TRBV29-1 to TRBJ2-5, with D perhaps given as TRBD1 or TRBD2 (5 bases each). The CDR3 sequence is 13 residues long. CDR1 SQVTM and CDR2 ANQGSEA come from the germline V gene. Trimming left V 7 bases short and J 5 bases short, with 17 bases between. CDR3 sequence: CSGGTRRAETQYF. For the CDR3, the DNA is TGCAGCGGAGGGACGAGGCGTGCGGAGACCCAGTACTTC.

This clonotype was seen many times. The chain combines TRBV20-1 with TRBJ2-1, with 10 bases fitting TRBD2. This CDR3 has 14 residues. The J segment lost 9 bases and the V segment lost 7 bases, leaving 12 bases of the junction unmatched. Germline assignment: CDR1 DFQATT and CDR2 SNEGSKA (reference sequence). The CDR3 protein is CSVLSGRASSEQFF. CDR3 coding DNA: TGCAGTGTTCTAAGCGGGAGGGCCAGTAGTGAGCAGTTCTTC.

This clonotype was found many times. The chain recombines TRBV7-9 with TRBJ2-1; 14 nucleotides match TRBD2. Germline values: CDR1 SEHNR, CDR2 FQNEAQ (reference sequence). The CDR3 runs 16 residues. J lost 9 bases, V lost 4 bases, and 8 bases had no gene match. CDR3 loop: CASSSPGLAGVGEQFF. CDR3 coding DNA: TGTGCCAGCAGCTCGCCGGGACTAGCGGGAGTGGGTGAGCAGTTCTTC.